The 29 T cell receptor beta chains below come from one sample, sequenced in a study of blood T cell repertoires in COVID-19. TCRdb keeps only in-frame clones here, not all; method: immunoSEQ multiplex PCR. Altogether about 250,000 clones are present, about nine tenths being singletons, with the ten largest covering around 1.5%. The sequenced sample consisted of peripheral blood. These receptor sequences come from an older woman who had recovered from COVID-19.

This rearrangement joins TRBV6-2 or TRBV6-3 to TRBJ2-1, with 10 bases aligning to TRBD2. The germline V gene has CDR1 MNHEY and CDR2 SVGEGT. V lost 5 bases to trimming and J lost 5 bases; unmatched junction nucleotides: 12. CDR3 size: 17 residues. CDR3: CASSGPAGGPHNNEQFF. CDR3 nucleotides: TGTGCCAGCAGTGGGCCAGCGGGGGGGCCCCACAACAATGAGCAGTTCTTC.

The chain employs TRBV12-3 or TRBV12-4 and TRBJ1-1; TRBD1 is a possible D gene (5 bases). This CDR3 contains 13 residues. V was pared by 3 bases and J by 7 bases, with 12 bases between. The CDR3 region is CASSFMGEGEAFF. Written as DNA, the CDR3 is TGTGCCAGCAGTTTTATGGGGGAGGGTGAAGCTTTCTTT.

The J gene is TRBJ1-2, the V gene TRBV10-3, with D perhaps matching TRBD1 (5 bases). CDR3 length equals 12 residues. Trimming removed 0 bases from V and 7 bases from J, with 6 bases in between. Germline values: CDR1 ENHRY, CDR2 SYGVKD. CDR3 sequence (DNA): TGTGCCATCAGTGAGTCCCAGGGTGGCTACACCTTC. Protein product: CAISESQGGYTF.

V usage is TRBV18 and J usage is TRBJ1-2; no firm D call. The CDR3 extends over 14 amino acids. CDR1 and CDR2 from the germline V gene are KGHSH and LQKENI. V was trimmed by 4 bases and J by 8 bases, leaving 17 bases between them. The CDR3: CASSRAGGPSGYTF. The CDR3 DNA is TGTGCCAGCTCACGCGCGGGAGGGCCAAGCGGCTACACCTTC.

The CDR3 DNA follows: TGTGCCAGCAGTAAGACAGGGGGTTGGGGAGCTTTCTTT. It yields the protein CASSKTGGWGAFF. This chain uses TRBV27 with TRBJ1-1, with 9 nucleotides matching TRBD1. V shed 5 bases, J shed 10 bases, and the junction held 8 bases outside the gene matches. The CDR3 runs 13 residues. Germline-derived CDR1 and CDR2 are MNHEY and SMNVEV (reference sequence).

The chain combines TRBV11-1 with TRBJ1-1; 9 nucleotides agree with TRBD1. Germline assignment: CDR1 SGHAT and CDR2 FQDESV (reference sequence). J gave up 1 base and V 4 bases, and 7 bases lay outside the gene matches. The CDR3 extends over 16 amino acids. The CDR3, as DNA: TGTGCCAGCAGCTCATACAGGGGGCGCGGGAACACTGAAGCTTTCTTT. This sequence encodes CASSSYRGRGNTEAFF.

The CDR3 DNA reads TGTGCCAGCAGCAAAGGAGGGGAAAAACTGTTTTTT. It translates to CASSKGGEKLFF. The chain joins TRBV21-1 to TRBJ1-4. TRBV21-1 is a pseudogene segment. This CDR3 spans 12 amino acids.

J is TRBJ1-4 and V is TRBV28; no definite D call. CDR1 and CDR2 from the germline V gene are MDHEN and SYDVKM. V lost 7 bases, J lost 3 bases, and 15 bases lay in between. CDR3 size: 15 residues. CDR3 in DNA: TGTGCCAGCACCCAACCGGGGTTAGCTAATGAAAAACTGTTTTTT. Translation gives CASTQPGLANEKLFF.

Here the CDR3 DNA reads TGTGCCAGCAGCCTCCCGGGACTAGCGCTTCCCTCTGGGGCCAACGTCCTGACTTTC. This translates into CASSLPGLALPSGANVLTF. This chain joins TRBV7-2 and TRBJ2-6, with TRBD2 identical over 10 bases. This CDR3 region has 19 residues. V lost 5 bases, J lost 0 bases, and 10 bases stayed unmatched. The germline V gene encodes CDR1 SGHTA and CDR2 FQGNSA.

V gene TRBV3-1 (or the pseudogene TRBV3-2) combines with J gene TRBJ2-3, with D perhaps matching TRBD1 (7 bases). The CDR3 runs to 15 residues. Trimming took 3 bases from V and 3 from J, leaving 13 bases between them. CDR1 LGHDT and CDR2 YNNKEL come from the germline V gene (reference sequence). This CDR3 is CASSQQGGATDTQYF. CDR3 nucleotides: TGTGCCAGCAGCCAGCAGGGGGGCGCAACAGATACGCAGTATTTT.

In this sample, this clone turned up once. V is TRBV27 and J is TRBJ1-5; TRBD1 might be the D (5 bases). This CDR3 is built from 16 residues. The V and J ends lost 1 base and 1 base respectively, with 11 bases between them. Germline-derived CDR1 and CDR2 are MNHEY and SMNVEV (reference sequence). CDR3 in DNA: TGTGCCAGCAGTTTATTGGCAGGGTACAGCAATCAGCCCCAGCATTTT. This sequence encodes CASSLLAGYSNQPQHF.

Only a few counts were recorded for this clone. CDR3 residues: CASSPRTGINYGYTF. The CDR3 DNA follows: TGTGCCAGCAGCCCACGGACAGGCATCAACTATGGCTACACCTTC. This chain connects TRBV14 to TRBJ1-2, with 7 bases matching TRBD1. CDR1 SGHDN and CDR2 FVKESK come from the germline V gene. CDR3 length equals 15 residues. With V trimmed by 4 bases and J by 2 bases, 7 bases remained unmatched. Combining the CDR3 with reference TRBV14 and TRBJ1-2 gives the whole variable domain EAGVTQFPSHSVIEKGQTVTLRCDPISGHDNLYWYRRVMGKEIKFLLHFVKESKQDESGMPNNRFLAERTGGTYSTLKVQPAELEDSGVYFCASSPRTGINYGYTFGSGTRLTVV.

This chain connects TRBV5-1 to TRBJ2-7; 7 nucleotides match TRBD2. V gave up 6 bases and J gave up 0 bases; unmatched junction bases: 9. This CDR3 has 15 amino acids. Germline V CDR1 and CDR2: SGHRS, YFSETQ. DNA of the CDR3: TGCGCCAGCAACCCATCAGCGGGGAGCTCCTACGAGCAGTACTTC. This codes for CASNPSAGSSYEQYF.

This chain connects TRBV3-1 (or the pseudogene TRBV3-2) to TRBJ1-1, with D uncertain. Trimming took off 0 bases at V and 4 bases at J, with 9 bases between the two ends. CDR3 length equals 14 residues. In germline, CDR1 is LGHDT, CDR2 YNNKEL (reference sequence). The CDR3 coding sequence is TGTGCCAGCAGCCAAGATATGGGCACCACTGAAGCTTTCTTT. Protein: CASSQDMGTTEAFF.

This clone showed up just once. The chain is built from TRBV27 and TRBJ1-6, with D possibly TRBD1 on 5 matching bases. There are 14 residues in the CDR3. Germline CDR1 is MNHEY and CDR2 is SMNVEV (reference sequence). The CDR3 reads CASGGVTYNSPLHF. Written as DNA, the CDR3 is TGTGCGTCGGGAGGGGTCACCTATAATTCACCCCTCCACTTT.

V is TRBV10-3 and J is TRBJ1-2; TRBD1 matches at 9 bases. Per the germline V gene, CDR1 is ENHRY and CDR2 is SYGVKD. V lost 6 bases to trimming and J lost 4 bases; unmatched junction nucleotides: 3. The CDR3 runs 13 residues. The CDR3 DNA follows: TGTGCCATCAGGGGACAGGGAGGCTATGGCTACACCTTC. As protein: CAIRGQGGYGYTF.

Note on this clone: The junction differs from germline at one of its ends, possibly a read error. The genes are TRBV7-3 and TRBJ2-3, with 10 bases that match TRBD1. Germline CDR1 SGHTA, CDR2 FQGTGA. The CDR3 length is 16 residues. The CDR3 DNA reads as TGTGCCAGCAGCTTAGGTACGACAGGGGGCACGGATACGCAGTATTTT. Amino acid sequence: CASSLGTTGGTDTQYF.

A note on this clone: The junction and the germline gene differ at one end; a read error may be behind it. V usage is TRBV7-7 and J usage is TRBJ1-3, with 7 bases identical to TRBD1. The CDR3 spans 14 residues. Germline V CDR1 and CDR2: SSHAT, FNYEAQ (reference sequence). Here the CDR3 reads CASSRGQLGNTIYF. The CDR3 DNA sequence: TGTGCTAGCAGCCGGGGACAGCTTGGAAACACCATATATTTT.

This chain uses TRBV3-1 (or the pseudogene TRBV3-2) with TRBJ2-1; 7 nucleotides line up with TRBD1. This CDR3 contains 13 residues. J lost 6 bases, V lost 8 bases, and 7 bases had no gene match. Germline V CDR1 and CDR2: LGHDT, YNNKEL (reference sequence). For the CDR3, the DNA is TGTGCCAGCGGACAGGTTCCCCTCAATGAGCAGTTCTTC. Translated, it gives CASGQVPLNEQFF.

This rearrangement joins TRBV6-2 or TRBV6-3 to TRBJ2-1; D is possibly TRBD1 (5 bases). From germline, CDR1 is MNHEY and CDR2 SVGEGT. Trimming took off 4 bases at V and 6 bases at J, with 16 bases between the two ends. The CDR3 has 15 amino acids. The CDR3 loop reads CASSLQDTFFNEQFF. For the CDR3, the DNA is TGTGCCAGCAGTTTGCAGGACACCTTTTTCAATGAGCAGTTCTTC.

This clone was seen more than once but under ten times. The gene calls are TRBV5-1 and TRBJ2-6; 10 bases map to TRBD1. Germline CDR1 SGHRS, CDR2 YFSETQ. The CDR3 contains 17 residues. V was pared by 0 bases and J by 0 bases, with 0 bases of the junction left unmatched. The CDR3 is CASSLGTGGSGANVLTF. For the CDR3, the DNA is TGCGCCAGCAGCTTGGGGACAGGGGGCTCTGGGGCCAACGTCCTGACTTTC.

The chain recombines TRBV4-2 with TRBJ1-1, with 7 bases fitting TRBD1. The CDR3 runs to 16 residues. Per germline, CDR1 LGHNA and CDR2 YNFKEQ. The V gene end was trimmed by 0 bases and the J gene end by 3 bases; junction bases not matched to a gene: 7. CDR3 amino acids: CASSQDPGQGDTEAFF. CDR3 bases: TGTGCCAGCAGCCAAGATCCGGGGCAGGGGGACACTGAAGCTTTCTTT.

The rearrangement uses TRBV7-8 and TRBJ1-2; unclear D gene. This CDR3 contains 14 residues. With 2 bases removed from V and 2 bases from J, the gap between germline ends came to 9 bases. Per the germline V gene, CDR1 is SGHVS and CDR2 is FQNEAQ. This chain's CDR3 is CASSLLTGNYGYTF. The CDR3 coding sequence is TGTGCCAGCAGCTTATTGACGGGGAACTATGGCTACACCTTC.

The rearrangement links TRBV5-1 to TRBJ2-7, with D possibly TRBD2 on 6 matching bases. There are 15 residues in the CDR3. Trimming stripped 0 bases from V and 4 bases from J, with 14 bases between. The V gene's germline CDR1 is SGHRS and CDR2 YFSETQ. For the CDR3, the DNA is TGCGCCAGCAGCTTGGGACTCGTGGAGGGTTACGAGCAGTACTTC. Its translation is CASSLGLVEGYEQYF.

The V call is TRBV24-1, the J call TRBJ2-1, with 11 nucleotides matching TRBD1. The CDR3 contains 16 residues. After removal of 3 bases from V and 2 bases from J, the junction contained 2 bases not matched to a gene. Germline loops: CDR1 KGHDR, CDR2 SFDVKD. The CDR3 region is CATSDAGQGAYNEQFF. Written as DNA, the CDR3 is TGTGCCACCAGTGATGCGGGACAGGGGGCCTACAATGAGCAGTTCTTC.

The rearrangement uses TRBV4-1 and TRBJ2-1; tentative D call: TRBD2 (6 bases). CDR3 length: 15 amino acids. Trimming shortened V by 0 bases and J by 6 bases, and 12 bases separated the two germline ends. Germline V gene data show CDR1 as MGHRA and CDR2 as YSYEKL. The CDR3 nucleotides read TGCGCCAGCAGCCAAGAAGGAGTTAGCGGCAATGAGCAGTTCTTC. Residues: CASSQEGVSGNEQFF.

This chain uses TRBV19 with TRBJ2-5; 9 nucleotides line up with TRBD1. The germline gives CDR1 LNHDA, CDR2 SQIVND (reference sequence). V was pared by 0 bases and J by 2 bases, with 4 bases of the junction left unmatched. The CDR3 totals 16 residues. In nucleotides, the CDR3 is TGTGCCAGTAGTATAGAAGGGACAGGGCCACAAGAGACCCAGTACTTC. Its translation is CASSIEGTGPQETQYF. The variable domain in full, with the rest retrieved from reference TRBV19 and TRBJ2-5, is DGGITQSPKYLFRKEGQNVTLSCEQNLNHDAMYWYRQDPGQGLRLIYYSQIVNDFQKGDIAEGYSVSREKKESFPLTVTSAQKNPTAFYLCASSIEGTGPQETQYFGPGTRLLVL.

This sequence joins TRBV7-8 and TRBJ1-2; unclear D gene. The CDR3 covers 15 residues. Per germline, CDR1 SGHVS and CDR2 FQNEAQ. V was cut by 1 base and J by 7 bases, with 16 bases left in between. The CDR3 loop is CASSLVSRLASGYTF. CDR3 DNA: TGTGCCAGCAGCTTAGTTTCCAGGCTAGCCAGTGGCTACACCTTC.

This clone was seen once. The rearrangement joins TRBV7-3 to TRBJ1-1, with 11 positions matching TRBD1. The germline V gene has CDR1 SGHTA and CDR2 FQGTGA. The trim removed 5 bases at V and 4 bases at J, leaving 6 bases unmatched. The CDR3 contains 15 residues. The DNA for the CDR3 is TGTGCCAGCAGCCCGGCCGGGACAGGGGGCACTGAAGCTTTCTTT. Translated: CASSPAGTGGTEAFF.